This T cell receptor beta chain was documented in a study of CD8 T cells in ankylosing spondylitis. Germline V lookup: CDR1 SGHTA, CDR2 FQGNSA. V was shortened by 1 base and J by 2 bases, with 13 bases between the two germline ends. This CDR3 spans 16 amino acids. Study outcomes and limitations: A motif of 7 to 9 highly homologous TCR beta variants was seen as apparently characteristic of ankylosing spondylitis blood. Earlier work had already found some motif variants in reactive arthritis synovial fluid and blood. From matched ankylosing spondylitis synovial fluid, disease-linked clones were reportedly recovered at significantly enriched levels.

Only a few counts were recorded for this clonotype. Its antigen is still unknown. Each TCR beta library was made by quantitative 5'-RACE that incorporated molecular barcodes. MiXCR was run by TCRdb on the 5' RACE reads, yielding one entry per CDR3 protein. The data hold fewer than 750,000 distinct CDR3 sequences, with roughly 20% observed a single time. This clonotype was obtained from a male donor with ankylosing spondylitis. The chain is built from TRBV7-2 and TRBJ2-3; weak D call: TRBD2 (6 bases). Sequencing was done on a sample of blood, either unsorted or a sorted T cell fraction (not recorded which). The CDR3 nucleotides read TGTGCCAGCAGCTTAGGCCTAGCGAGACACACAGATACGCAGTATTTT. Protein sequence: CASSLGLARHTDTQYF.